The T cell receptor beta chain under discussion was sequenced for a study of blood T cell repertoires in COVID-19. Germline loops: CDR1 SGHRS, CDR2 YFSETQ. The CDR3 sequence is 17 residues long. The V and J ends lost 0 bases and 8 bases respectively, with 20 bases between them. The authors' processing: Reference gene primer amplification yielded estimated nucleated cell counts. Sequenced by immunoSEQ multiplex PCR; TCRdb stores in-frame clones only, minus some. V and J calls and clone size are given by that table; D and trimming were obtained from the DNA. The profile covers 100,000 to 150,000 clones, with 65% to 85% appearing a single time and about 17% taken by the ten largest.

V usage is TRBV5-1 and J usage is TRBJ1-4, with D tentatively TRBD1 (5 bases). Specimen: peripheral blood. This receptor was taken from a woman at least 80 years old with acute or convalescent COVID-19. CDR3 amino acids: CASSLGRAAGPGEKLFF. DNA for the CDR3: TGCGCCAGCAGCTTGGGTCGGGCCGCGGGACCGGGGGAAAAACTGTTTTTT.